What follows are 14 T cell receptor beta chains derived from one specimen sequenced in a study of blood T cell repertoires in COVID-19. Sequencing was performed with immunoSEQ multiplex PCR; in TCRdb, only in-frame clones are kept and a portion is missing. The sample has about 160,000 clones, about 90% seen once. Sequencing was done on a sample of peripheral blood. The receptors here all came from a man aged 30 to 45 with COVID-19, enrolled during active disease.

The chain joins TRBV16 to TRBJ1-5; no reliable D call. The CDR3 is made up of 15 amino acids. Germline loops: CDR1 KGHSY, CDR2 FQNENV. Trimming pared 2 bases from V and 2 bases from J, leaving 10 bases between. This chain's CDR3 is CASSQGEGGNQPQHF. CDR3 coding DNA: TGTGCCAGCAGCCAAGGGGAGGGTGGCAATCAGCCCCAGCATTTT.

The chain is built from TRBV6-6 and TRBJ1-2; D not resolved. V gave up 6 bases and J gave up 5 bases, with 19 bases separating them. There are 15 residues in the CDR3. Germline CDR1 MNHNY, CDR2 SVGAGI (reference sequence). CDR3 sequence (DNA): TGTGCCAGCAGCCGCCCCCAGGTTCAACCATATGGCTACACCTTC. It codes for CASSRPQVQPYGYTF.

The rearrangement links TRBV19 to TRBJ2-1; a possible D gene is TRBD1 (5 bases). The CDR3 runs 13 residues. Trimming stripped 5 bases from V and 6 bases from J, with 11 bases between. CDR1 and CDR2 (germline): LNHDA, SQIVND (reference sequence). The CDR3 DNA is TGTGCCAGTAGTTCTACAGGTCGCAATGAGCAGTTCTTC. It specifies CASSSTGRNEQFF.

This clone was observed at least ten times. The rearrangement links TRBV7-9 to TRBJ1-4, with 7 bases matching TRBD1. Germline V gene sequence: CDR1 SEHNR, CDR2 FQNEAQ (reference sequence). V was pared by 5 bases and J by 7 bases, with 7 bases of the junction left unmatched. CDR3 length: 14 amino acids. CDR3 DNA sequence: TGTGCCAGCAGCGCGCGGGACAGTAGTGAAAAACTGTTTTTT. Protein product: CASSARDSSEKLFF.

The chain uses TRBV19 and TRBJ2-1; D is possibly TRBD1 (6 bases). The CDR3 contains 17 residues. Germline-derived CDR1 and CDR2 are LNHDA and SQIVND (reference sequence). The V end lost 1 base, the J end lost 2 bases, and 15 bases lay between the germline ends. CDR3 sequence reads: CASSIGSGDRTYNEQFF. The CDR3 DNA sequence: TGTGCCAGTAGTATAGGTTCTGGAGACAGGACCTACAATGAGCAGTTCTTC. Using reference TRBV19 and TRBJ2-1 for the parts outside the CDR3, the full variable domain is DGGITQSPKYLFRKEGQNVTLSCEQNLNHDAMYWYRQDPGQGLRLIYYSQIVNDFQKGDIAEGYSVSREKKESFPLTVTSAQKNPTAFYLCASSIGSGDRTYNEQFFGPGTRLTVL.

The V call is TRBV25-1, the J call TRBJ2-2; tentative D call: TRBD1 (7 bases). Germline CDR1 and CDR2: MGHDK and SYGVNS. Trimming took off 4 bases at V and 1 base at J, with 16 bases between the two ends. The CDR3 spans 17 residues. CDR3 coding DNA: TGTGCCAGCAGTGGATGGGGGGACAGCCTGAACACCGGGGAGCTGTTTTTT. This translates into CASSGWGDSLNTGELFF.

The V and J genes are TRBV6-5 and TRBJ2-1; the match to TRBD2 covers 11 bases. In germline, CDR1 is MNHEY, CDR2 SVGAGI. The CDR3 spans 14 residues. With V trimmed by 5 bases and J by 7 bases, 4 bases remained unmatched. CDR3 residues: CASSTSGGTNEQFF. In nucleotides, the CDR3 is TGTGCCAGCAGTACTAGCGGGGGTACGAATGAGCAGTTCTTC.

This clone was seen only once. The DNA for the CDR3 is TGTGCCAGCAGTTTAGTCACAGGACGAACTGAAGCTTTCTTT. This encodes CASSLVTGRTEAFF. This chain uses TRBV28 with TRBJ1-1; D might be TRBD1 (5 bases). CDR3 length equals 14 residues. CDR1 and CDR2 (germline): MDHEN, SYDVKM. V lost 2 bases to trimming and J lost 5 bases, with 12 bases between them.

The chain links TRBV3-1 (or the pseudogene TRBV3-2) to TRBJ1-1; TRBD1 matches at 7 bases. V shed 0 bases and J 5 bases; nucleotides not matched to a gene: 0. The CDR3 totals 13 residues. In germline, CDR1 is LGHDT, CDR2 YNNKEL (reference sequence). CDR3 in DNA: TGTGCCAGCAGCCAAGAGACAGGGACTGAAGCTTTCTTT. Translated, it gives CASSQETGTEAFF.

The chain has TRBV5-5 and TRBJ1-4, with D maybe TRBD1 (6 bases). V was clipped by 0 bases and J by 8 bases, with 14 bases between them. This CDR3 is built from 15 residues. From germline, CDR1 is SGHKS and CDR2 YYEKEE (reference sequence). DNA of the CDR3: TGTGCCAGCAGCTTGGGATCAACAGGGAACGAAAAACTGTTTTTT. Amino acids: CASSLGSTGNEKLFF.

The rearrangement links TRBV18 to TRBJ2-7; weak D call: TRBD2 (5 bases). Germline values: CDR1 KGHSH, CDR2 LQKENI. The CDR3 is made up of 12 amino acids. Trimming took off 1 base at V and 6 bases at J, with 7 bases between the two ends. CDR3: CASSPRESEQYF. In DNA form, the CDR3 reads TGTGCCAGCTCACCACGGGAGTCCGAGCAGTACTTC.

The chain uses TRBV6-1 and TRBJ1-4, with a weak D call TRBD1 (6 bases). The CDR3 contains 14 residues. Trimming cost V 4 bases and J 8 bases, with 14 bases left between them. Germline loops: CDR1 MNHNS, CDR2 SASEGT. CDR3 protein: CASSVQGGVEKLFF. The DNA for the CDR3 is TGTGCCAGCAGTGTACAGGGAGGGGTGGAAAAACTGTTTTTT.

The V gene is TRBV6-2 or TRBV6-3, the J gene TRBJ2-7; 14 bases align to TRBD2. The CDR3 spans 18 residues. V shed 2 bases and J 6 bases; nucleotides not matched to a gene: 12. CDR1 is MNHEY, CDR2 SVGEGT, per germline. CDR3 amino acids: CASSYPYGLAGGRTEQYF. In nucleotides, the CDR3 is TGTGCCAGCAGTTACCCTTACGGACTAGCGGGAGGAAGAACCGAGCAGTACTTC.

The genes are TRBV5-5 and TRBJ2-7; tentative D call: TRBD1 (5 bases). This CDR3 spans 17 amino acids. V shed 0 bases and J shed 0 bases, with 16 bases lying between them. Germline CDR1 SGHKS, CDR2 YYEKEE (reference sequence). The CDR3 DNA reads TGTGCCAGCAGCTTGGCCTGGGGCACGCAATACTCCTACGAGCAGTACTTC. Translated: CASSLAWGTQYSYEQYF.